The following is a T cell receptor (beta chain) sequence with its context. This receptor's antigen is unknown. Base qualities were left out, and no much larger clone turns up one base away. Genomic DNA was used as template for profiling of TCR beta VDJ combinations and CDR3 sequences. TCR repertoire sequencing was run on an Illumina HiSeq 2000. The study's own analysis went as follows. TRBV/TRBJ rearrangement plots, CDR3 size and DJ length profiles, and Simpson's diversity index were used to assess repertoires. The most abundant DNA sequence in the deep sequencing data was defined as the immunodominant clone. CDR3 amino acid sequences were screened for sharing across subjects and compared with published repertoires and the VDJdb database. TCRdb redid the processing of the public reads, applying fastp at Q25 and MiXCR, and retained in-frame beta chains. Duplicate CDR3 protein sequences are folded into a single record with the most common DNA and genes. None of the V and J calls come from the authors' own analysis; TCRdb made them. The sample includes around 42,000 distinct CDR3 sequences, with less than 65% observed a single time. The ten largest clonotypes hold just under 60% of the sample.

This entry belongs to a study of CD8+CD57+ T cells in acquired aplastic anemia (dated by TCRdb to 2016 to 2019). Some background on the complete study: DNA extracted from sorted CD4+ and CD8+ cells had a mean of about 3.2 ug, with a range of about 0.18 to 27.4 ug. A CD8+CD57+ expansion meant a frequency higher than the mean frequency seen in healthy subjects.

The germline V gene supplies CDR1 MNHNS and CDR2 SASEGT. The CDR3 runs 16 residues from the cysteine to the phenylalanine. The kept DNA is CDR3 alone, 48 bases in frame from the first base. Trimming removed 2 bases from V and 5 bases from J, leaving 18 bases between the germline ends. Expansion of CD8+CD57+ cells had been shown by flow cytometry in the patients chosen for sequencing. Every patient had a diagnosis of severe acquired aplastic anemia based on International Study of Aplastic Anemia and Agranulocytosis and Camitta criteria. No therapy had been received by the patients at the time of blood sampling. In the study, sorted CD4+ and CD8+ blood T cells from patients with severe aplastic anemia and from healthy subjects underwent deep sequencing of TCR repertoires. Patients were enrolled in the USA under clinicaltrials.gov protocols 00001620, 01623167, 00001397, 00071045, 00081523 and 00961064. Ficoll-Paque density gradient centrifugation was used to isolate peripheral blood mononuclear cells. Before DNA extraction, CD4+ and CD8+ T cells were sorted with FACS or magnetic beads.

The full study reports these points: Between patients and healthy controls, no significant difference in CD8+ Simpson's diversity was found (P=0.060). Although some 28 CD8+ CDR3 sequences were shared by patients and controls, these sequences appeared highly expressed in patients and within the immunodominant clones of patients.

Sequencing was carried out using sorted CD4+, CD8+, or CD8+CD57+ T cells (not recorded which) from PBMCs. This clonotype was obtained from a human donor with aplastic anemia. In this chain, TRBV6-1 is recombined with TRBJ2-5; D gene: possibly TRBD2, on 5 matching bases. The DNA is as follows: TGTGCCAGCAGTGAAATATTAGCGCGACAAAGGGAGACCCAGTACTTC. Translated, it reads CASSEILARQRETQYF.